These 6 T cell receptor beta chains came from one sample sequenced in a study of resident and recirculating memory T cells in vitiligo listed by TCRdb under 2018. The library was prepared using the immunoSEQ multiplex PCR assay. The clones in this table, taken by TCRdb from immuneACCESS, are in-frame only. Not every clone is retained; where verified, under half of the shortfall comes from an unresolved V gene, and the cause of the rest is unknown. This sample lists tens of thousands of clones; 91% were detected once. Over 4.5% of the sample is held by the ten biggest clonotypes. The sample was blood. The receptors come from a male donor with vitiligo.

The V gene is TRBV4-2, the J gene TRBJ1-5; the match to TRBD1 covers 8 bases. After removal of 8 bases from V and 3 bases from J, the junction contained 12 bases not matched to a gene. Germline V gene data show CDR1 as LGHNA and CDR2 as YNFKEQ. The CDR3 consists of 16 residues. CDR3 nucleotides: TGTGCCAGCGGACACAGCGGACAGGGACCCAATCAGCCCCAGCATTTT. Residues: CASGHSGQGPNQPQHF.

The chain couples TRBV5-5 to TRBJ2-7; TRBD1 matches at 10 bases. Germline loops: CDR1 SGHKS, CDR2 YYEKEE (reference sequence). This CDR3 spans 15 amino acids. With V trimmed by 2 bases and J by 2 bases, 4 bases remained unmatched. This CDR3 reads CASSFVGTGAYEQYF. CDR3 DNA sequence: TGTGCCAGCAGCTTTGTCGGGACAGGGGCCTACGAGCAGTACTTC. Filled out from reference TRBV5-5 and TRBJ2-7, the complete variable domain reads DAGVTQSPTHLIKTRGQQVTLRCSPISGHKSVSWYQQVLGQGPQFIFQYYEKEERGRGNFPDRFSARQFPNYSSELNVNALLLGDSALYLCASSFVGTGAYEQYFGPGTRLTVT.

The CDR3 region is CASSAGRTDTQYF. The CDR3 DNA sequence: TGTGCCAGTAGTGCGGGTCGCACAGATACGCAGTATTTT. The rearrangement links TRBV19 to TRBJ2-3; D is perhaps TRBD2 (5 bases). The CDR3 loop spans 13 amino acids. Trimming left V 5 bases short and J 1 base short, with 7 bases between. CDR1 and CDR2 (germline): LNHDA, SQIVND (reference sequence).

A few counts support this clone. The V call is TRBV2, the J call TRBJ2-7; TRBD2 matches 8 bases. With V trimmed by 11 bases and J by 0 bases, 9 bases remained unmatched. This CDR3 comprises 14 residues. In germline, CDR1 is SNHLY, CDR2 FYNNEI. CDR3 nucleotide sequence: TGTGCCGCAGCGCGGGGGGCGAGCTCCTACGAGCAGTACTTC. Translated: CAAARGASSYEQYF.

This clone was seen once. The chain is built from TRBV12-5 and TRBJ2-3, with a possible D match to TRBD1 (6 bases). The CDR3 extends over 15 amino acids. Germline V gene sequence: CDR1 LGHNT, CDR2 FRNRAP. V lost 7 bases, J lost 1 base, and 15 bases lay in between. CDR3 bases: TGTGCTAGTGCCCTCGAGGGGACACGCACAGATACGCAGTATTTT. Translation: CASALEGTRTDTQYF. The complete variable domain, with remaining parts taken from reference TRBV12-5 and TRBJ2-3, reads DARVTQTPRHKVTEMGQEVTMRCQPILGHNTVFWYRQTMMQGLELLAYFRNRAPLDDSGMPKDRFSAEMPDATLATLKIQPSEPRDSAVYFCASALEGTRTDTQYFGPGTRLTVL.

The rearrangement uses TRBV25-1 and TRBJ2-3, with TRBD1 matching 8 bases. Germline CDR1 reads MGHDK; CDR2 reads SYGVNS. This CDR3 comprises 16 residues. J gave up 3 bases and V 1 base, and 6 bases lay outside the gene matches. DNA of the CDR3: TGTGCCAGCAGTGAATCCAGGACAGGGAATACAGATACGCAGTATTTT. Translated, it gives CASSESRTGNTDTQYF.